Each of the 13 T cell receptor beta chains below was sequenced from the same sample in a study of vaccination and CD4 T cells after COVID-19 (dated 2022 in TCRdb). According to the study, the label for this sample's treatment or condition signals: 10-day PBMC culture with coronavirus spike peptide pools or control peptides (ViraFEST assay). These receptors are not linked to any known antigen. Libraries were constructed by PCR. The instrument was an Illumina iSeq 100. DNA from cultured CD4+ T cells was subjected to TCR sequencing with the Oncomine TCR Beta short-read assay at the Johns Hopkins FTIC core. The public reads were quality trimmed at Q25 with fastp and then assembled into clones with MiXCR by TCRdb, keeping productive beta chains. Rows are unified per CDR3 protein, each entry keeping the most common DNA and genes. A total of 9,000 to 15,000 distinct CDR3 sequences appear in this sample, 50% of them only once. Approximately 33% of the sample goes to the ten largest clones.

Material: CD4+ T cells from blood, cultured in vitro. The receptor source for this set is a human donor who had recovered from COVID-19.

This chain links TRBV20-1 with TRBJ2-5, with 13 bases that match TRBD2. Germline V CDR1 and CDR2: DFQATT, SNEGSKA (reference sequence). J gave up 1 base and V 3 bases, and 14 bases lay outside the gene matches. This CDR3 is 19 amino acids long. The DNA of the CDR3 is TGCAGTGCTAGGCGAAGACTAGCGGGGGGACCGTATTCCCAAGAGACCCAGTACTTC. This codes for CSARRRLAGGPYSQETQYF.

The sample holds a few counts of this clonotype. This chain connects TRBV6-1 to TRBJ1-6, with D possibly TRBD1 on 6 matching bases. The V gene's germline CDR1 is MNHNS and CDR2 SASEGT. V lost 7 bases and J lost 5, with 9 bases in between. This CDR3 region has 13 residues. The CDR3, as DNA: TGTGCCAGCACAGGACAGCATAATTCACCCCTCCACTTT. Translation: CASTGQHNSPLHF.

The chain combines TRBV11-3 with TRBJ2-7; 7 bases align to TRBD2. The CDR3 has 15 amino acids. Germline CDR1 reads SGHNT; CDR2 reads YENEEA. V shed 1 base, J shed 2 bases, and the junction held 5 bases outside the gene matches. DNA for the CDR3: TGTGCCAGCAGCTTAGTGGGGCTAGCGGCCTACGAGCAGTACTTC. This codes for CASSLVGLAAYEQYF.

The chain combines TRBV30 with TRBJ2-5; 8 bases line up with TRBD2. The CDR3 spans 15 residues. V trimming: 0 bases; J trimming: 4 bases; junction bases outside the gene matches: 7. Per germline, CDR1 GTSNPN and CDR2 SVGIG (reference sequence). CDR3 amino acids: CAWSVRRAGGETQYF. In DNA, the CDR3 is TGTGCCTGGAGTGTACGTAGGGCGGGAGGAGAGACCCAGTACTTC. Full variable domain (remainder filled in from reference TRBV30 and TRBJ2-5): SQTIHQWPATLVQPVGSPLSLECTVEGTSNPNLYWYRQAAGRGLQLLFYSVGIGQISSEVPQNLSASRPQDRQFILSSKKLLLSDSGFYLCAWSVRRAGGETQYFGPGTRLLVL.

The V and J genes are TRBV18 and TRBJ1-5; a weak D match, TRBD1 (5 bases). This CDR3 is built from 16 residues. V shed 3 bases and J shed 0 bases, with 12 bases lying between them. Looked up from germline, CDR1 is KGHSH and CDR2 is LQKENI. The CDR3 loop is CASSPPGDYSNQPQHF. CDR3 coding DNA: TGTGCCAGCTCACCCCCGGGGGATTATAGCAATCAGCCCCAGCATTTT.

The rearrangement joins TRBV7-9 to TRBJ2-7, with TRBD1 as a possible D gene (6 bases). The germline V gene has CDR1 SEHNR and CDR2 FQNEAQ (reference sequence). The CDR3 contains 14 residues. V was trimmed by 2 bases and J by 7 bases, leaving 15 bases between them. DNA of the CDR3: TGTGCCAGCAGCTTAAGTTTGGAAGGGGGTGAGCAGTACTTC. Its protein product is CASSLSLEGGEQYF.

This sequence joins TRBV5-4 and TRBJ2-3; unclear D gene. The germline CDR1 and CDR2 sequences are SGHNT and YYREEE (reference sequence). V was trimmed by 0 bases and J by 8 bases, leaving 19 bases between them. This CDR3 comprises 16 residues. This CDR3 reads CASSLVLGRHVATQYF. CDR3 in DNA: TGTGCCAGCAGCTTGGTTCTCGGCAGACACGTTGCTACGCAGTATTTT.

The J gene is TRBJ2-1, the V gene TRBV20-1; TRBD2 matches 10 bases. J gave up 8 bases and V 1 base, and 8 bases lay outside the gene matches. This CDR3 spans 15 amino acids. Germline CDR1 is DFQATT and CDR2 is SNEGSKA (reference sequence). The CDR3 region is CSARAVGLARDEQFF. DNA for the CDR3: TGCAGTGCTAGAGCCGTGGGACTAGCGAGGGATGAGCAGTTCTTC.

This rearrangement joins TRBV7-8 to TRBJ1-5; no reliable D call. Trimming removed 0 bases from V and 1 base from J, with 4 bases in between. Germline CDR1 and CDR2: SGHVS and FQNEAQ. CDR3 length: 14 residues. The CDR3 sequence: CASSLADSNQPQHF. As DNA, the CDR3 is TGTGCCAGCAGCTTAGCGGACAGCAATCAGCCCCAGCATTTT.

Concerning this clonotype: Sequence at one end of the junction differs from germline and may be a read error. This chain links TRBV6-1 with TRBJ1-5; 7 bases map to TRBD1. Per the germline V gene, CDR1 is MNHNS and CDR2 is SASEGT. CDR3 length: 15 residues. The CDR3 reads CVSSEAGRGSGPQHF. As DNA, the CDR3 is TGTGTCAGCAGTGAAGCAGGCAGGGGGTCGGGACCCCAGCATTTT.

The CDR3 region has the DNA TGTGCCTGGAGTGTAGGTCTTGAGCAGTTCTTC. Its protein product is CAWSVGLEQFF. The rearrangement uses TRBV30 and TRBJ2-1; no clear D gene. The CDR3 is 11 amino acids. V was trimmed by 0 bases and J by 9 bases, leaving 6 bases between them. Germline CDR1 GTSNPN, CDR2 SVGIG (reference sequence).

This chain connects TRBV5-1 to TRBJ2-5; D ambiguous. The V end was cut by 4 bases, the J end by 5 bases, with 15 bases between. CDR1 SGHRS and CDR2 YFSETQ come from the germline V gene. The CDR3 is made up of 14 amino acids. CDR3 sequence: CASSPFSFRETQYF. In DNA, the CDR3 is TGCGCCAGCAGCCCCTTCAGCTTTAGGGAGACCCAGTACTTC.

The table lists this clonotype with a few counts. The chain is built from TRBV27 and TRBJ2-7; D might be TRBD1 or TRBD2, each matching 5 bases. Trimming left V 6 bases short and J 0 bases short, with 12 bases between. This CDR3 is 14 amino acids long. In germline, CDR1 is MNHEY, CDR2 SMNVEV (reference sequence). The CDR3 region has the DNA TGTGCCAGCAGACCGGGACCGACCTCCTACGAGCAGTACTTC. This codes for CASRPGPTSYEQYF.